This record concerns one T cell receptor (beta chain) sequence. Its antigen is currently unknown. Germline V CDR1 and CDR2: MNHEY, SMNVEV (reference sequence). V was trimmed by 3 bases and J by 5 bases, leaving 16 bases between them. The CDR3 extends over 16 amino acids. This entry belongs to a study of T-cell memory formation after mild COVID-19. Regarding the study as a whole: Some clones that responded turned up in pre-infection memory, which suggests that cross-reactive memory joined in.

TCRdb analysed the 5' RACE reads with MiXCR anew, one entry per CDR3 protein. The data contain some 490,000 distinct CDR3 sequences, 15% to 20% of them seen just once; the ten biggest clones take up 10% to 15%. Source material: PBMCs or a T cell subset sorted from them (not recorded which). The genes are TRBV27 and TRBJ2-2, with D possibly matching TRBD1 (6 bases). This receptor was taken from an adult woman who had mild COVID-19 (a few samples of this study predate the infection). Cell type and time point are not known. The CDR3 loop reads CASSFRPQGRTGELFF. The DNA for the CDR3 is TGTGCCAGCAGTTTCCGTCCTCAGGGGCGGACCGGGGAGCTGTTTTTT.